Here is one T cell receptor beta chain with its context. The antigen is undetermined. The data belong to a study of PD-1 blockade in classical Hodgkin lymphoma. For the study at large: Every 2 weeks, patients had 3 mg/kg nivolumab intravenously. Study observations and caveats: The study reported lower baseline TCR diversity in newly diagnosed patients than in healthy donors.

Sequenced by immunoSEQ multiplex PCR; TCRdb stores in-frame clones only, minus some. Of around 40,000 clones listed, around 80% are singletons. Every patient had relapsed following autologous stem cell transplantation, and cohorts differed in brentuximab vedotin exposure. The CDR3 length is 16 residues. CDR1 and CDR2 from the germline V gene are SNHLY and FYNNEI. V lost 5 bases to trimming and J lost 7 bases; unmatched junction nucleotides: 14. Material: peripheral blood mononuclear cells (PBMCs), obtained at baseline. The rearrangement joins TRBV2 to TRBJ2-5; the match to TRBD1 covers 9 bases. The receptor's source is a human donor with classical Hodgkin lymphoma. The CDR3 is CASSKQGALGVVTQYF. In DNA form, the CDR3 reads TGTGCCAGCAGTAAACAGGGGGCGCTAGGGGTGGTGACCCAGTACTTC.